The 13 T cell receptor beta chains in this list originate from one sample, sequenced in a study of blood T cell repertoires in COVID-19. TCRdb's copy holds only in-frame clones and misses some; the assay was immunoSEQ multiplex PCR. This sample has 50,000 to 65,000 clones, with around 88% found just once. Material: peripheral blood. Source of these receptors: a human donor in a cohort sampled during active COVID-19.

This clone was counted a few times. The V call is TRBV2, the J call TRBJ2-7; D is unclear. Germline CDR1 reads SNHLY; CDR2 reads FYNNEI. This CDR3 has 14 residues. V gave up 6 bases and J gave up 6 bases, with 18 bases separating them. The CDR3 DNA reads as TGTGCCAGCAGACTTAACGAGGTTCCGCCCGAGCAGTACTTC. It codes for CASRLNEVPPEQYF.

The chain carries TRBV2 and TRBJ1-5; 7 nucleotides match TRBD1. Losses at the gene ends were 8 bases for V and 0 bases for J; bases not matched to a gene: 13. The CDR3 totals 17 residues. CDR1 is SNHLY and CDR2 is FYNNEI in the germline V gene. This CDR3 is CASSHSGQAYSNQPQHF. The CDR3 coding sequence is TGTGCCAGCTCCCACAGTGGACAGGCCTATAGCAATCAGCCCCAGCATTTT.

V usage is TRBV2 and J usage is TRBJ1-5, with D perhaps TRBD1 (5 bases). Trimming stripped 11 bases from V and 4 bases from J, with 12 bases between. Looked up from germline, CDR1 is SNHLY and CDR2 is FYNNEI. This CDR3 is built from 12 residues. Written as DNA, the CDR3 is TGTGCCGGGGGACTTTTTAATCAGCCCCAGCATTTT. Encoded protein: CAGGLFNQPQHF.

The chain links TRBV30 to TRBJ2-3; TRBD1 matches at 8 bases. This CDR3 region has 13 residues. Germline trimming cut 6 bases from V and 7 bases from J; bases unmatched to any gene: 9. Per germline, CDR1 GTSNPN and CDR2 SVGIG (reference sequence). The CDR3 region is CACGGQGAYTQYF. CDR3 DNA: TGTGCCTGCGGCGGCCAGGGGGCATATACGCAGTATTTT. The entire variable domain, with the rest obtained from reference TRBV30 and TRBJ2-3, is as follows: SQTIHQWPATLVQPVGSPLSLECTVEGTSNPNLYWYRQAAGRGLQLLFYSVGIGQISSEVPQNLSASRPQDRQFILSSKKLLLSDSGFYLCACGGQGAYTQYFGPGTRLTVL.

V gene TRBV5-1 combines with J gene TRBJ1-2; D not resolved. CDR1 and CDR2 (germline): SGHRS, YFSETQ. Trimming removed 3 bases from V and 2 bases from J, with 11 bases in between. CDR3 length: 14 residues. The CDR3 DNA reads TGCGCCAGCAGCTGGGCCGGGGAGAACTATGGCTACACCTTC. This encodes CASSWAGENYGYTF.

The chain links TRBV3-1 (or the pseudogene TRBV3-2) to TRBJ2-3, with a tentative D call TRBD1 (5 bases). Per the germline V gene, CDR1 is LGHDT and CDR2 is YNNKEL (reference sequence). The length of the CDR3 is 16 residues. Trimming pared 1 base from V and 2 bases from J, leaving 13 bases between. As DNA, the CDR3 is TGTGCCAGCAGCCAAGTGGACACCGGCCTCACAGATACGCAGTATTTT. It translates to CASSQVDTGLTDTQYF.

The CDR3 is CASSPGQVNNEQFF. In nucleotides, the CDR3 is TGCGCCAGCAGCCCGGGACAGGTCAACAATGAGCAGTTCTTC. V is TRBV5-1 and J is TRBJ2-1; the match to TRBD1 covers 8 bases. V shed 4 bases and J 5 bases; nucleotides not matched to a gene: 5. CDR3 length equals 14 residues. Germline assignment: CDR1 SGHRS and CDR2 YFSETQ.

The gene calls are TRBV6-2 or TRBV6-3 and TRBJ2-1, with 11 positions matching TRBD2. V lost 2 bases to trimming and J lost 2 bases; unmatched junction nucleotides: 2. The CDR3 spans 16 residues. Germline V CDR1 and CDR2: MNHEY, SVGEGT. The CDR3 sequence is CASSYPTSGAYNEQFF. The CDR3 DNA reads TGTGCCAGCAGTTACCCGACTAGCGGGGCCTACAATGAGCAGTTCTTC.

The gene calls are TRBV12-3 or TRBV12-4 and TRBJ2-7; 7 bases align to TRBD1. This CDR3 has 12 amino acids. J was trimmed by 6 bases and V by 5 bases; bases with no gene match: 4. CDR3 coding DNA: TGTGCCAGCAGTCGACAGGGACGCGAGCAGTACTTC. Translation: CASSRQGREQYF.

This clone was picked up one time. The CDR3 DNA sequence: TGTGCCAGCAGCGAGGAGACCGACGGGACATACTATGGCTACACCTTC. Protein sequence: CASSEETDGTYYGYTF. V usage is TRBV9 and J usage is TRBJ1-2; perhaps TRBD1 as D (6 bases). V lost 3 bases, J lost 3 bases, and 18 bases lay in between. This CDR3 has 16 residues. The germline V gene has CDR1 SGDLS and CDR2 YYNGEE.

The chain recombines TRBV6-5 with TRBJ2-7; D possibly corresponds to TRBD2 (5 bases). There are 15 residues in the CDR3. Trimming removed 6 bases at V and 0 bases at J, with 15 bases between. Per germline, CDR1 MNHEY and CDR2 SVGAGI. The CDR3, as DNA: TGTGCCAGCAGCCTGACTATTTTCCGCTCCTACGAGCAGTACTTC. Translating gives CASSLTIFRSYEQYF.

The J gene is TRBJ1-6, the V gene TRBV7-9; D gene uncertain. The CDR3 is made up of 17 amino acids. Germline values: CDR1 SEHNR, CDR2 FQNEAQ (reference sequence). V was pared by 5 bases and J by 0 bases, with 14 bases between. The DNA of the CDR3 is TGTGCCAGCAGCCGAGCACCCGTAGCCTCCTATAATTCACCCCTCCACTTT. It encodes CASSRAPVASYNSPLHF.

As to this clone: This sample includes further DNA sequences coding for the same CDR3. V is TRBV7-9 and J is TRBJ2-1; 8 bases fit TRBD2. This CDR3 has 14 residues. V lost 6 bases and J lost 2; bases outside the gene matches: 3. Per germline, CDR1 SEHNR and CDR2 FQNEAQ (reference sequence). This chain's CDR3 is CASSRGGTYNEQFF. As DNA, the CDR3 is TGTGCCAGCAGTCGCGGGGGGACCTACAATGAGCAGTTCTTC.